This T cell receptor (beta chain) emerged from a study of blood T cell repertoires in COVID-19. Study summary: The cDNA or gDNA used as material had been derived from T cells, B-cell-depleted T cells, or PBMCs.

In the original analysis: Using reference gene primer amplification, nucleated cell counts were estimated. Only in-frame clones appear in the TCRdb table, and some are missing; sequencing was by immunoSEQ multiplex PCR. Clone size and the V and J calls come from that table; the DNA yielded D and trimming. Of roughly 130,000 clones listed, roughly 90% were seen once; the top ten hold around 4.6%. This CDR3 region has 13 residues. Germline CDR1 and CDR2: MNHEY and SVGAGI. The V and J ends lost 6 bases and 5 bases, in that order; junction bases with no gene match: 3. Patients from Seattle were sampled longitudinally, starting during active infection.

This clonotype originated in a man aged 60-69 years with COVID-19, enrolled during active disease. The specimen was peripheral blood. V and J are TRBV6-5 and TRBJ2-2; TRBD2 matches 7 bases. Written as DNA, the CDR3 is TGTGCCAGCAGCGCCGGGGGGACCGGGGAGCTGTTTTTT. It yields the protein CASSAGGTGELFF.